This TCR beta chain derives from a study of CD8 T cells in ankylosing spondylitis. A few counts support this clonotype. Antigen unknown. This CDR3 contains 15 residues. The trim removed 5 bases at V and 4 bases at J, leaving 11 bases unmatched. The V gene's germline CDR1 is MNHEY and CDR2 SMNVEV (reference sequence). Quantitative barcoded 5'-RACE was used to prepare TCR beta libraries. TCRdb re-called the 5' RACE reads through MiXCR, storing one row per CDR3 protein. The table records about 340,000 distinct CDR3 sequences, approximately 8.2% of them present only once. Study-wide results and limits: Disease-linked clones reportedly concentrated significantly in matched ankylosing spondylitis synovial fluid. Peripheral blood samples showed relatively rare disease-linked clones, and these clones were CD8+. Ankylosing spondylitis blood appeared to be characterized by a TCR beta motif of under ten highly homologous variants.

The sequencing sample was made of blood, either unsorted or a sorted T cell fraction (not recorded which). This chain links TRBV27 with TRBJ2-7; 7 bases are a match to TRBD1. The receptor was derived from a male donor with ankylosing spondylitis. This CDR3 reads CASSIQGGLGYEQYF. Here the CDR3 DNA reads TGTGCCAGCAGTATCCAAGGGGGCTTGGGGTACGAGCAGTACTTC.